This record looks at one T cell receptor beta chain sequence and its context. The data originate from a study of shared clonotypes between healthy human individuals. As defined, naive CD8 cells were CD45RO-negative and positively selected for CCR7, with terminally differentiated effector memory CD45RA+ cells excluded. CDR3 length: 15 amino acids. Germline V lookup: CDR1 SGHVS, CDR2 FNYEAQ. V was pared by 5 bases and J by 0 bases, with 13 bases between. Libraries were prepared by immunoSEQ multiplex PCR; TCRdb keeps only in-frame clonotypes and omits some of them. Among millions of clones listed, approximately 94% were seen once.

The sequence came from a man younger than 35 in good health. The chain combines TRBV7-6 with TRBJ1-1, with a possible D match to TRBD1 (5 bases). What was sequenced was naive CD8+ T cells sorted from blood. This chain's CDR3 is CASSAGADMNTEAFF. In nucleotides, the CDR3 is TGTGCCAGCAGCGCCGGGGCGGACATGAACACTGAAGCTTTCTTT.